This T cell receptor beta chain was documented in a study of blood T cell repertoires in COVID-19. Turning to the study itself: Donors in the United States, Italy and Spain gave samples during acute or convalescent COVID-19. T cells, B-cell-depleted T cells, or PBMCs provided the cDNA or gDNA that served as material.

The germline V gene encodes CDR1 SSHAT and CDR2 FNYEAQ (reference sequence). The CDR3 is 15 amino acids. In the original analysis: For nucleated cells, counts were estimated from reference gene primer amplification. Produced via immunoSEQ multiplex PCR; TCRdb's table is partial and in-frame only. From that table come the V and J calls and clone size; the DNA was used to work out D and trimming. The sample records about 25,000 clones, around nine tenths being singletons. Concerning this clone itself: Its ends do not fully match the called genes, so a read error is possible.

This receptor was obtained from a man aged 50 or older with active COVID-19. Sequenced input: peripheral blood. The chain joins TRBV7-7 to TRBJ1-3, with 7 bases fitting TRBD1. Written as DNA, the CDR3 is TGTGCTAGCAGCTCAGGGACAGATCTTGGAAACACCATATATTTT. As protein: CASSSGTDLGNTIYF. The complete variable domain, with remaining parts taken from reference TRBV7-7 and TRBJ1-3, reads GAGVSQSPRYKVTKRGQDVTLRCDPISSHATLYWYQQALGQGPEFLTYFNYEAQPDKSGLPSDRFSAERPEGSISTLTIQRTEQRDSAMYRCASSSGTDLGNTIYFGEGSWLTVV.